The text below deals with one TCR beta chain. Its antigen remains unknown. The sample is drawn from a study of cytomegalovirus exposure and HLA in healthy donors. Study-wide points: Among TCR sequences, most were rare, though some public TCRs appeared in many donors. Most subjects had HLA-A and HLA-B alleles reportedly predicted accurately by TCR beta sequences.

The V and J ends lost 6 bases and 8 bases, in that order; junction bases with no gene match: 20. This CDR3 spans 17 amino acids. CDR1 and CDR2 (germline): LNHDA, SQIVND (reference sequence). Amplification used 60 Vbeta primers and 13 Jbeta primers. Some clones are missing from TCRdb's copy, which holds only in-frame ones; the method was immunoSEQ multiplex PCR. The sample consists of under 150,000 clones, approximately 78% of them appearing once. This sequence was found in a man aged 35 to 55 in good health and CMV-seropositive. The chain links TRBV19 to TRBJ1-2, with TRBD1 matching over 8 bases. What was sequenced was PBMCs. In DNA, the CDR3 is TGTGCCAGTAGAAGTAGGACAGGGAATTATATCGGAGCCGGCTACACCTTC. Translation: CASRSRTGNYIGAGYTF. Full variable domain (outside the CDR3, taken from reference TRBV19 and TRBJ1-2): DGGITQSPKYLFRKEGQNVTLSCEQNLNHDAMYWYRQDPGQGLRLIYYSQIVNDFQKGDIAEGYSVSREKKESFPLTVTSAQKNPTAFYLCASRSRTGNYIGAGYTFGSGTRLTVV.